This T cell receptor (delta chain) was obtained from a study of γδ T cells in repeated Plasmodium falciparum infection. Background on the study: Over roughly 600 days, donors received four mosquito-bite P. falciparum NF54 infections.

This clone was seen ten or more times. Its antigen is still unknown. The protein held in TCRdb is that of a much larger clone and does not match this DNA's translation at residue 4, likely because of a read error; the protein shown is translated from the DNA. TCRdb re-called the multiplex PCR reads via CATT. The data hold 85,000 to 90,000 delta-chain clones, with 1.4% to 1.5% observed a single time. Gammadelta T cells were flow-sorted from PBMC into Vgamma9/Vdelta2+ and Vdelta2-negative populations for bulk analysis. Points from the study as a whole: The Malian cohort came from a small rural village of predominantly one ethnic group. Over time and infection, Vgamma9/Vdelta2+ repertoires remained highly stable and polyclonal.

V was pared by 5 bases and J by 0 bases, with 21 bases of the junction left unmatched. This CDR3 has 20 amino acids. CDR1 and CDR2 from the germline V gene are GEAIGNYY and EKD. The rearrangement uses TRDV2 and TRDJ1; 9 bases match TRDD3. The specimen was gamma-delta T cells from blood. This sequence was found in a pool of human donors (malaria-infected and uninfected, not separated). CDR3 amino acids: CACGRLLGDSLDRHTDKLIF. CDR3 in DNA: TGTGCCTGTGGCAGACTGCTGGGGGATTCGCTAGACCGACACACCGATAAACTCATCTTT.